This TCR beta chain is drawn from a study of cytomegalovirus exposure and HLA in healthy donors. Primers included in the PCR were 60 Vbeta and 13 Jbeta primers. Clones were sequenced by immunoSEQ multiplex PCR, and TCRdb holds only the in-frame ones, with some missing. The sample includes approximately 150,000 clones, about four fifths of them seen just once. This CDR3 region has 14 residues. V trimming: 5 bases; J trimming: 3 bases; junction bases outside the gene matches: 5. Germline V gene data show CDR1 as SGHRS and CDR2 as YFSETQ. The chain joins TRBV5-1 to TRBJ2-3; 8 bases agree with TRBD2. The sample consisted of PBMCs. The TCR comes from a man in his fifties or sixties in good health and CMV-seropositive. CDR3 region: CASRISGTTDTQYF. CDR3 coding DNA: TGCGCCAGCAGAATTAGCGGGACGACAGATACGCAGTATTTT.